Sequencing of this T cell receptor beta chain was carried out in a study of cytomegalovirus exposure and HLA in healthy donors. Study observations and caveats: Accounts indicate the classifier identified cytomegalovirus status with strong specificity and sensitivity.

The PCR employed 60 Vbeta primers together with 13 Jbeta primers. The authors' processing: Approximately 73 million unique TCR beta chains, roughly 12 million shared, were counted in a later analysis. Assay used: immunoSEQ multiplex PCR; TCRdb lists only in-frame clones, some missing. V and J calls and clone size are those listed in that table; D and trimming were worked out from the DNA. Among tens of thousands of clones, around 79% were seen once, and the ten largest hold about 7.4%. This clone was recorded a few times. What it recognizes is unknown. This CDR3 is built from 16 residues. Germline V gene lookup returns CDR1 MDHEN and CDR2 SYDVKM. V was shortened by 6 bases and J by 3 bases, with 20 bases between the two germline ends.

The receptor comes from a woman in her twenties or thirties in good health and CMV-seropositive. The rearrangement uses TRBV28 and TRBJ2-5; D not resolved. Sequences were obtained from PBMCs. The CDR3 region is CASSPRLATGKETQYF. As DNA, the CDR3 is TGTGCCAGCAGCCCCAGGTTGGCTACCGGAAAAGAGACCCAGTACTTC.